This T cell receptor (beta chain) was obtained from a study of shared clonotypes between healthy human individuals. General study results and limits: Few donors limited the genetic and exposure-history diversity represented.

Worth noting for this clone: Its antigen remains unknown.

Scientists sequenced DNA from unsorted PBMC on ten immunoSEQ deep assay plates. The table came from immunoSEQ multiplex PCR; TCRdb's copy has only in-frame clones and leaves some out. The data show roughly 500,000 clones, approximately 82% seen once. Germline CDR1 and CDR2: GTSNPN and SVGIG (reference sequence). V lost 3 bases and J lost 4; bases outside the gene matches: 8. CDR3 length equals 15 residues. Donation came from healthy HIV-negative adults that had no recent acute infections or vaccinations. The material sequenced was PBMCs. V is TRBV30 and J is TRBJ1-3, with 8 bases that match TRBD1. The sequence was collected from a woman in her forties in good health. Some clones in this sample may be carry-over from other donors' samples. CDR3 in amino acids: CAWSSGQAWGNTIYF. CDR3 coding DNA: TGTGCCTGGAGCTCGGGACAGGCGTGGGGAAACACCATATATTTT. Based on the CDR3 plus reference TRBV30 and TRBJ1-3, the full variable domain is SQTIHQWPATLVQPVGSPLSLECTVEGTSNPNLYWYRQAAGRGLQLLFYSVGIGQISSEVPQNLSASRPQDRQFILSSKKLLLSDSGFYLCAWSSGQAWGNTIYFGEGSWLTVV.